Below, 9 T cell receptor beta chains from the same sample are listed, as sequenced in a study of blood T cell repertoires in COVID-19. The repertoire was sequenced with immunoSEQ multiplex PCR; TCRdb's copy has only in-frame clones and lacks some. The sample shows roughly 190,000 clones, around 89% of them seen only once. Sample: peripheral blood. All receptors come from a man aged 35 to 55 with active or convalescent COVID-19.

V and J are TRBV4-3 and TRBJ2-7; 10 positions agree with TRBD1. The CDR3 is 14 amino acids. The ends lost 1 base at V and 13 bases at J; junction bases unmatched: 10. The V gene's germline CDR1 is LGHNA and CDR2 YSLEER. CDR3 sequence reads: CASSQVSTGQGVYF. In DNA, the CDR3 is TGCGCCAGCAGCCAAGTTTCGACCGGACAGGGGGTCTACTTC.

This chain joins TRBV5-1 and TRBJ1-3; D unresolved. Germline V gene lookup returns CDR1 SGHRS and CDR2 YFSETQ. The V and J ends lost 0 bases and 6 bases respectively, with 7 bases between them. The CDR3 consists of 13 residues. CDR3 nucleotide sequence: TGCGCCAGCAGCTTGGGGGCAGCAAACACCATATATTTT. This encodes CASSLGAANTIYF.

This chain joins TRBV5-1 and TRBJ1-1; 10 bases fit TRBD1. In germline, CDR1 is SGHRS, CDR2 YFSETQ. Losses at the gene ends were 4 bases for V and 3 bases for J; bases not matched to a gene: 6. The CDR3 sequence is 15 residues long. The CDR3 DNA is TGCGCCAGCAGCCGGACTGGACAGGGGGACACTGAAGCTTTCTTT. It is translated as CASSRTGQGDTEAFF.

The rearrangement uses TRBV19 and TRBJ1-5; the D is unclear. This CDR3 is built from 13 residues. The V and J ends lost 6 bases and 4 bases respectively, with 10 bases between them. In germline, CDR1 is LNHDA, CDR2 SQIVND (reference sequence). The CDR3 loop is CASRSKTNQPQHF. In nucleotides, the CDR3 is TGTGCCAGTAGGTCGAAGACAAATCAGCCCCAGCATTTT. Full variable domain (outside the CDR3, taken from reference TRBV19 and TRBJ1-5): DGGITQSPKYLFRKEGQNVTLSCEQNLNHDAMYWYRQDPGQGLRLIYYSQIVNDFQKGDIAEGYSVSREKKESFPLTVTSAQKNPTAFYLCASRSKTNQPQHFGDGTRLSIL.

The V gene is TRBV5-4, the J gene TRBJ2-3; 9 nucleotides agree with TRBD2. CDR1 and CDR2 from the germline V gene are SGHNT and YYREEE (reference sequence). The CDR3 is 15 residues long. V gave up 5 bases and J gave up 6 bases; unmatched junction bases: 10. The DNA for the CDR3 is TGTGCCAGCAGTGCACTAGCGGGTGAGGTGGATACGCAGTATTTT. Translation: CASSALAGEVDTQYF.

The CDR3 DNA reads TGCGCCAGCAGCGGAGAGACAGGGGACACTGAAGCTTTCTTT. Its translation is CASSGETGDTEAFF. This chain connects TRBV5-1 to TRBJ1-1; 8 bases agree with TRBD1. This CDR3 has 14 amino acids. The germline V gene encodes CDR1 SGHRS and CDR2 YFSETQ. With 4 bases clipped from V and 3 bases from J, the junction kept 5 bases outside the gene matches.

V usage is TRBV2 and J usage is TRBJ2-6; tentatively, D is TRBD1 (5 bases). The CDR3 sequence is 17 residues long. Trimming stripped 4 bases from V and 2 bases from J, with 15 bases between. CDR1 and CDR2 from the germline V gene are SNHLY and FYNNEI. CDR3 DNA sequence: TGTGCCAGCAGTGGGCGTAGGGGTGGGGCTGGGGCCAACGTCCTGACTTTC. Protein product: CASSGRRGGAGANVLTF. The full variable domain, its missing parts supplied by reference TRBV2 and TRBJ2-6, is EPEVTQTPSHQVTQMGQEVILRCVPISNHLYFYWYRQILGQKVEFLVSFYNNEISEKSEIFDDQFSVERPDGSNFTLKIRSTKLEDSAMYFCASSGRRGGAGANVLTFGAGSRLTVL.

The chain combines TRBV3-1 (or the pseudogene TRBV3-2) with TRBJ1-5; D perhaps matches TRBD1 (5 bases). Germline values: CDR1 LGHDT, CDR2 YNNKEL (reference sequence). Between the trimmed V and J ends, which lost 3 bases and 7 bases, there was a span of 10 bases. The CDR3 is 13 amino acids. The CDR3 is CASSQTTAQPQHF. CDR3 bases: TGTGCCAGCAGCCAGACGACAGCCCAGCCCCAGCATTTT.

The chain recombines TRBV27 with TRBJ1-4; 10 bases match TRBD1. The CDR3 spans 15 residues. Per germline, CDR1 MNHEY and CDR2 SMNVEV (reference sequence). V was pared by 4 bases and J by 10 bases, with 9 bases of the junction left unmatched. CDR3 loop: CASSSRQGASRKLFF. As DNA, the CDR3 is TGTGCCAGCAGTTCCCGACAGGGGGCGTCTAGAAAACTGTTTTTT.